This T cell receptor beta chain derives from a study of T cells after yellow fever vaccination. For the study at large: Based on CD3, CD45RA, CCR7 and CD95, EM, EMRA, CM and Tscm memory subsets were sorted. General study results and limits: By day 5 rather than day 15, the secondary response had peaked, though it was weaker. Almost all vaccine-responding clonotypes escaped detection in sorted memory subsets on day 0.

The CDR3 has 15 amino acids. Trimming at V came to 5 bases and at J to 4 bases, leaving 7 bases not matched to a gene. This clonotype was recorded many times. MiXCR was run by TCRdb on the 5' RACE reads, yielding one entry per CDR3 protein. The sample gives more than 50,000 distinct CDR3 sequences, around 5.4% of which show up once; roughly 31% is in the top ten. The specimen was PBMCs, either bulk or a sorted T-cell subset (CD4+, CD8+, memory, or dextramer-sorted; not recorded which), collected on the day of the yellow fever booster vaccination. The chain carries TRBV12-3 or TRBV12-4 and TRBJ2-5; TRBD1 agrees at 10 bases. The sequence was obtained from a man younger than 35 who received the YFV17D yellow fever vaccine. The CDR3 reads CASSRQGARGETQYF. As DNA, the CDR3 is TGTGCCAGCAGTCGACAGGGGGCGCGCGGAGAGACCCAGTACTTC.